Many counts were recorded for the clone carrying this TCR beta chain. Its antigen is not known. This sample was included in a study of molecular identifiers for immune sequencing clone quantification. Study-level points and caveats: Jurkat TCR RNA spiked in from one cell reportedly remained identifiable amid approximately 1 million naive cells.

The CDR3 length is 16 residues. Germline CDR1 is MDHEN and CDR2 is SYDVKM. Trimming removed 4 bases from V and 1 base from J, with 15 bases in between. MiXCR was run by TCRdb on the PCR reads, yielding one entry per CDR3 protein. Counted here are about 98,000 distinct CDR3 sequences, about 32% occurring once; the ten biggest clones make up 9.5% to 10%. The sample consisted of naive CD8+ T cells from blood, with Jurkat cell RNA spiked in. Subset noted: FACS-sorted CD8+CD4-CCR7+CD45RA+ naive T cells. The sequence was collected from a human donor in good health. Some libraries in this study had Jurkat cell RNA spiked in. V is TRBV28 and J is TRBJ2-3; no definite D call. The CDR3 DNA follows: TGTGCCAGCAGTTATCAGGTTACCCCAGGCACAGATACGCAGTATTTT. It yields the protein CASSYQVTPGTDTQYF.